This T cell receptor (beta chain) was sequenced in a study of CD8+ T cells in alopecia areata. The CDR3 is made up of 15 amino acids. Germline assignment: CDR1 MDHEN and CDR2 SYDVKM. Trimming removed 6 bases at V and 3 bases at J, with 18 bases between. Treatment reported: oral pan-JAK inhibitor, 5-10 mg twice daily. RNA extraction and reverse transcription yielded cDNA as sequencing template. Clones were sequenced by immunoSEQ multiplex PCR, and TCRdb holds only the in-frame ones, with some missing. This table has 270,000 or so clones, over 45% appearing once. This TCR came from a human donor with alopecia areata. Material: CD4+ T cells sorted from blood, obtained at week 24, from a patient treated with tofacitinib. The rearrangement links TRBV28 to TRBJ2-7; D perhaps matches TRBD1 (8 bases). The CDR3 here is CASSQGGGQDYEQYF. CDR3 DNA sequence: TGTGCCAGCAGCCAGGGCGGGGGACAGGACTACGAGCAGTACTTC.